This TCR beta chain stems from a study of T cells in Graves' hyperthyroidism and ophthalmopathy. Researchers amplified the TCR beta CDR3 regions from RNA transcripts. A set of HTBI primers served as the primers for a first-round RT-PCR of the TCR CDR3. TCRdb analysed the multiplex PCR reads with MiXCR anew, one entry per CDR3 protein. Counted here are about 520,000 distinct CDR3 sequences, roughly a quarter occurring once; the ten biggest clones make up about 11%. Ten or more counts support this clonotype. What it recognizes is unknown. Patients with ophthalmopathy all had a Clinical Activity Score of at least 3, a NOSPECS grade of at least 4 and duration under 3 months. General study findings and limits: Most thyroid clonotypes expanded above 0.001 were also detected in blood.

This CDR3 comprises 17 residues. V gave up 7 bases and J gave up 5 bases; unmatched junction bases: 15. The chain recombines TRBV12-3 or TRBV12-4 with TRBJ2-5; the match to TRBD1 covers 11 bases. The sequence came from a woman aged 25 to 39 with Graves' ophthalmopathy. Sequenced sample: blood. The DNA for the CDR3 is TGTGCCAGCACCCCAGGGACAGGGGGTAGTTTAGGGGAGACCCAGTACTTC. Translated: CASTPGTGGSLGETQYF.